The rows below give T cell receptor beta chains drawn from one sample of a study of T cells in localized non-small cell lung cancer. Only in-frame clones appear in the TCRdb table, and some are missing; sequencing was by immunoSEQ multiplex PCR. The table includes about 30,000 clones, roughly nine tenths detected once. Sequenced material: peripheral blood, taken before any cancer treatment. Receptors were obtained from a woman between 35 and 75 years old with stage I lung adenocarcinoma. CDR3s include the opening cysteine and the closing phenylalanine or tryptophan. A D gene is named only where the DNA matches it firmly. Clone sizes are given selectively: once, few, many, or a class where the clone is expanded.

D	J	size	V	length	CDR3	DNA
-	TRBJ2-6	-	TRBV6-1	14	CASSVHRVANVLTF	TGTGCCAGCAGTGTCCACAGGGTCGCCAACGTCCTGACTTTC
TRBD2	TRBJ2-7	-	TRBV4-1	17	CASSQDYPGLAGEEQYF	TGCGCCAGCAGCCAAGATTACCCGGGACTAGCGGGGGAAGAGCAGTACTTC
-	TRBJ2-3	-	TRBV27	15	CASSLGGAGLDTQYF	TGTGCCAGCAGCCTGGGAGGAGCGGGTTTAGATACGCAGTATTTT
TRBD1	TRBJ1-5	few	TRBV7-9	16	CASSLSDRVGNQPQHF	TGTGCCAGCAGCTTAAGCGACAGGGTGGGCAATCAGCCCCAGCATTTT
-	TRBJ1-2	-	TRBV28	13	CAGSGGANYGYTF	TGTGCCGGCTCGGGAGGGGCTAACTATGGCTACACCTTC
TRBD2	TRBJ2-7	few	TRBV19	15	CASSPSGTSSYEQYF	TGTGCCAGTAGTCCCTCAGGGACTAGCTCCTACGAGCAGTACTTC
-	TRBJ2-1	-	TRBV27	14	CASKTRNLYNEQFF	TGTGCCAGCAAGACTAGGAACTTATACAATGAGCAGTTCTTC
-	TRBJ1-5	-	TRBV5-8	15	CASTPRGGYNQPQHF	TGTGCCAGCACCCCGAGGGGCGGGTACAATCAGCCCCAGCATTTT
TRBD2	TRBJ2-3	-	TRBV7-2	15	CASRALSGRSDTQYF	TGTGCCAGCAGGGCCCTTAGCGGGAGATCAGATACGCAGTATTTT
-	TRBJ1-4	-	TRBV5-1	15	CASSIEGATNEKLFF	TGCGCCAGCAGCATCGAGGGAGCAACTAATGAAAAACTGTTTTTT
-	TRBJ2-3	-	TRBV27	13	CASSYPGTDTQYF	TGTGCCAGCAGCTATCCGGGTACAGATACGCAGTATTTT
TRBD1	TRBJ2-7	-	TRBV5-1	14	CASSLLGQINEQYF	TGCGCCAGCAGCTTGCTGGGACAGATCAACGAGCAGTACTTC
-	TRBJ1-5	few	TRBV27	12	CASGLDSQPQHF	TGTGCCAGCGGCCTGGACAGTCAGCCCCAGCATTTT
TRBD2	TRBJ2-1	-	TRBV6-1	15	CASSAGTSGVDEQFF	TGTGCCAGCAGTGCGGGGACTAGCGGGGTGGATGAGCAGTTCTTC
-	TRBJ1-6	few	TRBV7-9	13	CASSRESNSPLHF	TGTGCCAGCAGCAGGGAGTCTAATTCACCCCTCCACTTT
-	TRBJ1-1	-	TRBV10-3	13	CAITWTANTEAFF	TGTGCCATCACTTGGACTGCGAACACTGAAGCTTTCTTT
-	TRBJ2-3	-	TRBV5-4	12	CASSLDTDTQYF	TGTGCCAGCAGCTTGGACACAGATACGCAGTATTTT
-	TRBJ2-7	-	TRBV28	11	CATTLGGEQYF	TGTGCCACCACCCTCGGCGGCGAGCAGTACTTC
-	TRBJ1-1	-	TRBV7-2	14	CASSLFNRDTEAFF	TGTGCCAGCAGCCTTTTCAACAGGGACACTGAAGCTTTCTTT
TRBD2	TRBJ2-1	-	TRBV18	16	CASSPPGLAGNNEQFF	TGTGCCAGCTCACCCCCCGGACTAGCGGGAAACAATGAGCAGTTCTTC
-	TRBJ1-5	-	TRBV6-1	12	CASSGRDQPQHF	TGTGCCAGCAGTGGGCGGGATCAGCCCCAGCATTTT
-	TRBJ2-7	few	TRBV7-8	16	CASSLALAGGSYEQYF	TGTGCCAGCAGCTTAGCGCTCGCGGGTGGTTCCTACGAGCAGTACTTC
-	TRBJ2-7	-	TRBV7-6	14	CASSLAAGSYEQYF	TGTGCCAGCAGCTTAGCGGCGGGATCCTACGAGCAGTACTTC
TRBD1	TRBJ2-3	-	TRBV30	17	CAWSVPRGTGRTDTQYF	TGTGCCTGGAGTGTACCTAGGGGGACAGGGAGAACAGATACGCAGTATTTT
TRBD1	TRBJ2-7	-	TRBV2	13	CASGGTGVYEQYF	TGTGCCAGCGGCGGGACAGGGGTCTACGAGCAGTACTTC
TRBD1	TRBJ2-7	-	TRBV7-2	14	CASSSQGAVYEQYF	TGTGCCAGCAGCTCACAGGGGGCGGTCTACGAGCAGTACTTC
-	TRBJ2-1	once	TRBV19	14	CASIPRGPHNEQFF	TGTGCCAGTATCCCGCGGGGTCCCCACAATGAGCAGTTCTTC
TRBD2	TRBJ2-1	-	TRBV7-2	12	CASSLDAGGKFF	TGTGCCAGCAGCTTAGATGCGGGGGGGAAGTTCTTC
-	TRBJ1-1	-	TRBV27	14	CASTPGQQYTEAFF	TGTGCCAGCACCCCAGGACAGCAATACACTGAAGCTTTCTTT
-	TRBJ1-2	-	TRBV5-1	14	CASSLGTGSDGYTF	TGCGCCAGCAGCTTGGGTACAGGGTCGGACGGCTACACCTTC
-	TRBJ1-1	once	TRBV11-2	11	CASSSHSEAFF	TGTGCCAGCAGCTCCCACTCTGAAGCTTTCTTT
-	TRBJ2-7	few	TRBV27	14	CASSLNLNLYEQYF	TGTGCCAGCAGCTTAAATTTAAACCTCTACGAGCAGTACTTC
TRBD1	TRBJ2-7	-	TRBV11-1	15	CASSSGQGLINEQYF	TGTGCCAGCAGCTCAGGACAGGGTCTCATCAACGAGCAGTACTTC
-	TRBJ2-3	-	TRBV18	14	CASSPPEGRDTQYF	TGTGCCAGCTCACCACCGGAGGGAAGGGATACGCAGTATTTT
-	TRBJ1-1	once	TRBV10-3	16	CAISDSGGRMNTEAFF	TGTGCCATCAGTGACTCAGGAGGTCGGATGAACACTGAAGCTTTCTTT
TRBD2	TRBJ2-7	-	TRBV28	15	CASSLLAGGPYEQYF	TGTGCCAGCAGTTTACTAGCGGGAGGGCCTTACGAGCAGTACTTC
TRBD2	TRBJ2-5	-	TRBV4-2	15	CASSQPSGSDGTQYF	TGTGCCAGCAGCCAACCTAGCGGGTCCGATGGGACCCAGTACTTC
-	TRBJ2-1	-	TRBV19	13	CASSIFLTNEQFF	TGTGCCAGTAGTATATTTTTAACCAATGAGCAGTTCTTC
-	TRBJ1-3	-	TRBV2	13	CASSGTPGNTIYF	TGTGCCAGCAGTGGCACACCTGGAAACACCATATATTTT
TRBD1	TRBJ2-7	-	TRBV27	13	CASSFREQGFRYF	TGTGCCAGCAGTTTCCGGGAACAGGGGTTTCGGTACTTC
TRBD1	TRBJ1-1	-	TRBV9	15	CASSERQGSPTEAFF	TGTGCCAGCAGCGAAAGACAGGGTAGCCCAACTGAAGCTTTCTTT
-	TRBJ1-3	-	TRBV5-1	15	CASSRMGSEGNTIYF	TGCGCCAGCAGCCGTATGGGATCGGAGGGAAACACCATATATTTT
-	TRBJ1-1	-	TRBV2	15	CASTSGGAEGTEAFF	TGTGCCAGCACCTCGGGGGGGGCGGAGGGCACTGAAGCTTTCTTT
-	TRBJ2-5	-	TRBV11-3	13	CASSLGERETQYF	TGTGCCAGCAGCTTAGGGGAAAGGGAGACCCAGTACTTC
-	TRBJ1-5	once	TRBV6-4	18	CASSDPTAEGYSNQPQHF	TGTGCCAGCAGTGACCCGACAGCGGAAGGCTATAGCAATCAGCCCCAGCATTTT